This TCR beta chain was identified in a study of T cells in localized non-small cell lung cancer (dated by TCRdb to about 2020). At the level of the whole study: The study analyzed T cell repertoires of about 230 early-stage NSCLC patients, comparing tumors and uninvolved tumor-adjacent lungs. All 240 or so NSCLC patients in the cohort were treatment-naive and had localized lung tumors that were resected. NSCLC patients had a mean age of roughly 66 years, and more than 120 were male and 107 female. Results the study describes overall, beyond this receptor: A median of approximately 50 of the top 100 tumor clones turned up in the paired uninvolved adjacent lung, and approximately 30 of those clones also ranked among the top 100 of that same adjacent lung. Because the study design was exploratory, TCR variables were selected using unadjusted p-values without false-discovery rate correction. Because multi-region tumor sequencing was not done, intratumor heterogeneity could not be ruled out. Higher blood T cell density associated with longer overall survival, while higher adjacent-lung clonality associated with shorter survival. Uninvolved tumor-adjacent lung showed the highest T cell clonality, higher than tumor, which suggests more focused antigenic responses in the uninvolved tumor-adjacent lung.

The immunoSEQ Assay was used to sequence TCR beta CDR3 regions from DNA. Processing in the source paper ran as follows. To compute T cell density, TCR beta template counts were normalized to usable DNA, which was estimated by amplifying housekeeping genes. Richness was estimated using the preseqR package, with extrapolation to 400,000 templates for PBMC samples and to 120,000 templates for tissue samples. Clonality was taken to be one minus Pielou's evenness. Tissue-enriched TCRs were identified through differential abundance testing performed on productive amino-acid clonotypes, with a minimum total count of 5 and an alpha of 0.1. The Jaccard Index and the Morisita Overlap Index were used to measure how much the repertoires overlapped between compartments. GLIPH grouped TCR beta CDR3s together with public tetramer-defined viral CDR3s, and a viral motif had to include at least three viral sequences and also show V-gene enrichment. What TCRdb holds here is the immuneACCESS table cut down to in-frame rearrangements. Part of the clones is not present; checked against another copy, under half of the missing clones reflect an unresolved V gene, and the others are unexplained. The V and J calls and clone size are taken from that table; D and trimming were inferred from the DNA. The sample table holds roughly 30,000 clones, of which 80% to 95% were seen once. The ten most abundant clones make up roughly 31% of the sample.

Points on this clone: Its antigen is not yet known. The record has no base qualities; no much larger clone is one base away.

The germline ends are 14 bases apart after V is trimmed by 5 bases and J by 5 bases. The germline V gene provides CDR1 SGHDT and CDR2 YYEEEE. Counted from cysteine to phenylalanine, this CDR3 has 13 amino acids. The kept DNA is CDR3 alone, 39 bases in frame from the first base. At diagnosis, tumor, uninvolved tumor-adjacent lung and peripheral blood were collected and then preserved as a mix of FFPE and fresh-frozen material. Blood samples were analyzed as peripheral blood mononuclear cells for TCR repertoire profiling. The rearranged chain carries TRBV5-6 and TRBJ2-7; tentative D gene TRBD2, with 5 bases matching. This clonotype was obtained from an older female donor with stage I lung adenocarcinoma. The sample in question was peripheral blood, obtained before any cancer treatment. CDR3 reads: CASSLLAGNEQYF. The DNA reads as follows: TGTGCCAGCAGTTTGCTTGCGGGCAACGAGCAGTACTTC.